This T cell receptor beta chain was sequenced in a study of metastatic and nonmetastatic thyroid tumors. Study context: It was across blood and tumor or nodule tissue from malignant and benign thyroid patients that repertoires were compared. Notes on the study in general: In blood and tumor, TCR beta diversity was reportedly significantly higher in malignant thyroid tumors than in benign nodules.

MiXCR was used by TCRdb to re-call the PCR reads. The sample includes roughly 22,000 clones, roughly 36% of them seen just once. The germline V and J ends were trimmed by 7 bases and 0 bases, with 8 bases remaining between them. CDR1 is SGHRS, CDR2 YFSETQ, per germline. The CDR3 is 12 amino acids. No patient had received any treatment before thyroid surgery. Turning to this clone: Its antigen is currently unknown.

Sequencing was carried out using blood. The source of this sequence is a male donor with papillary thyroid cancer or a benign thyroid nodule (not recorded which). Some clones in this sample may be carry-over from other donors' samples. The V gene is TRBV5-1, the J gene TRBJ2-7; D ambiguous. In DNA form, the CDR3 reads TGCGCCAGCGGATTTAGCTCCTACGAGCAGTACTTC. Residues: CASGFSSYEQYF. Drawing the rest from reference TRBV5-1 and TRBJ2-7, the complete variable domain is KAGVTQTPRYLIKTRGQQVTLSCSPISGHRSVSWYQQTPGQGLQFLFEYFSETQRNKGNFPGRFSGRQFSNSRSEMNVSTLELGDSALYLCASGFSSYEQYFGPGTRLTVT.